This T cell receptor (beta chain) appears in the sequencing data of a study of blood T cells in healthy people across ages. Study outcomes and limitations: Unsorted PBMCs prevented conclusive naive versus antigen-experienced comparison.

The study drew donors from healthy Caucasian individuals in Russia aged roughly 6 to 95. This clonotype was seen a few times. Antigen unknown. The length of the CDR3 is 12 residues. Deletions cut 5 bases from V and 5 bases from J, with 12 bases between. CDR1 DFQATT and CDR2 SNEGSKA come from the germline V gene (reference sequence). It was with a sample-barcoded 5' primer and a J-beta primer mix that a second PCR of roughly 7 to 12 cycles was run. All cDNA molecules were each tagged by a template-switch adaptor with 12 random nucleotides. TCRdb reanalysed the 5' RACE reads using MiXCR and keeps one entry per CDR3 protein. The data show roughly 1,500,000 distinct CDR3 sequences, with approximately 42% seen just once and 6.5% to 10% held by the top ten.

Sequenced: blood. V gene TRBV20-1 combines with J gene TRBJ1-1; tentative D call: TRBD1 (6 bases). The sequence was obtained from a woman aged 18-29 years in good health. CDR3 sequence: CSAPTGKTEAFF. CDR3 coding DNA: TGCAGTGCTCCAACAGGGAAGACTGAAGCTTTCTTT.